This T cell receptor (beta chain) was sequenced in a study of T cell repertoires in aging, cancer and after chemotherapy. Turning to the study itself: About 9.1 million TCR reads were in the whole dataset. Findings and caveats of the study: Loss of evenness, beyond lost richness, contributed to age-related TCR diversity decline in cancer patients.

TCR beta rearrangements were amplified from peripheral blood genomic DNA. Germline CDR1 SGHRS, CDR2 YFSETQ. Trimming cost V 4 bases and J 0 bases, with 9 bases left between them. This CDR3 region has 14 residues. This clonotype is deemed medium-sized. What it binds is not known. Multiplex touch-down PCR with TRB-A/B primers amplified rearranged V-D-J TRB sequences. TCRdb analysed the multiplex PCR reads with MiXCR anew, one entry per CDR3 protein. The table lists just over 4,500 distinct CDR3 sequences, 21% of them singletons, with roughly 15% in the top ten. The chain is built from TRBV5-1 and TRBJ2-3, with a weak D call TRBD2 (5 bases). The receptor comes from a human donor with a blood cancer. What was sequenced was blood. CDR3 DNA: TGCGCCAGCAGCACCGGGGTAAGCACAGATACGCAGTATTTT. This encodes CASSTGVSTDTQYF.